This T cell receptor (beta chain) derives from a study of regulatory T cells in long-lasting Graves disease. Overall study findings and caveats: Among samples with persistent disease, TRBV28, TRBJ1-2 and TRBJ2-5 were favored.

With iRepertoire HTBI primers and Arm-PCR of CDR3 regions, TCR beta libraries were built. TCRdb reprocessed the multiplex PCR reads via MiXCR and lists one record per CDR3 protein. The sample contains roughly 300,000 distinct CDR3 sequences, around a fifth of which appear only once. This sample's time point: persistent/refractory GD, antithyroid drugs over 5 years with positive TRAb. Extracted PBMC RNA gave rise to the TCR library. Per the germline V gene, CDR1 is MDHEN and CDR2 is SYDVKM. After removal of 7 bases from V and 1 base from J, the junction contained 2 bases not matched to a gene. This CDR3 contains 13 residues. Many counts were recorded for this clonotype. Its matching antigen is unknown.

The source was peripheral blood mononuclear cells (PBMCs), collected when the disease was refractory, from a patient treated with antithyroid drugs. The chain recombines TRBV28 with TRBJ2-5; TRBD2 matches 8 bases. This clonotype was obtained from a female donor with Graves disease. CDR3 in amino acids: CASTGGPQETQYF. The CDR3 DNA is TGTGCCAGCACGGGGGGGCCCCAAGAGACCCAGTACTTC. The whole variable domain, remainder taken from reference TRBV28 and TRBJ2-5, is DVKVTQSSRYLVKRTGEKVFLECVQDMDHENMFWYRQDPGLGLRLIYFSYDVKMKEKGDIPEGYSVSREKKERFSLILESASTNQTSMYLCASTGGPQETQYFGPGTRLLVL.